These 9 T cell receptor beta chains were all obtained from the same sample, sequenced in a study of blood T cell repertoires in COVID-19. Measured with immunoSEQ multiplex PCR; TCRdb has only the in-frame clones, and not every one. The sample lists some 200,000 clones, around 83% occurring once. The specimen sequenced was peripheral blood. The source of these receptors is a man aged 45-65 years who had recovered from COVID-19.

The genes are TRBV9 and TRBJ2-5; D unclear. V lost 0 bases and J lost 5, with 14 bases in between. The CDR3 loop spans 15 amino acids. Germline values: CDR1 SGDLS, CDR2 YYNGEE. The CDR3 sequence: CASSVDGLSGETQYF. Written as DNA, the CDR3 is TGTGCCAGCAGCGTAGACGGGTTGAGTGGGGAGACCCAGTACTTC.

This chain joins TRBV7-2 and TRBJ2-1; TRBD2 matches 7 bases. The CDR3 runs 15 residues. Trimming took 4 bases from V and 0 from J; bases not matched to a gene: 3. CDR1 and CDR2 from the germline V gene are SGHTA and FQGNSA. The DNA for the CDR3 is TGTGCCAGCAGCTCCCGACTAGCCTCCTACAATGAGCAGTTCTTC. Amino acid sequence: CASSSRLASYNEQFF.

There are a few counts of this clone. This chain uses TRBV4-1 with TRBJ2-5, with TRBD2 matching 9 bases. The V and J ends lost 1 base and 5 bases, in that order; junction bases with no gene match: 8. CDR3 length equals 16 residues. Per the germline V gene, CDR1 is MGHRA and CDR2 is YSYEKL. The chain's CDR3 is CASSQGISGGLETQYF. The CDR3 nucleotides read TGCGCCAGCAGCCAAGGTATTAGCGGGGGCTTGGAGACCCAGTACTTC.

V gene TRBV27 combines with J gene TRBJ2-7; 8 bases line up with TRBD2. The ends lost 4 bases at V and 3 bases at J; junction bases unmatched: 11. The CDR3 contains 16 residues. Per germline, CDR1 MNHEY and CDR2 SMNVEV (reference sequence). Written as DNA, the CDR3 is TGTGCCAGCAGTTCGATCGCCAGCGGGAGTCACTACGAGCAGTACTTC. Translation gives CASSSIASGSHYEQYF.

The chain uses TRBV23-1 and TRBJ1-5; no reliable D call. TRBV23-1 qualifies as an ORF whose function is uncertain. The CDR3 runs 20 residues. The germline V and J ends were trimmed by 3 bases and 2 bases, with 26 bases remaining between them. CDR3 amino acids: CASSHSGGFYRGRGNQPQHF. In DNA form, the CDR3 reads TGCGCCAGCAGTCACTCGGGAGGTTTCTACCGCGGGCGGGGCAATCAGCCCCAGCATTTT.

V gene TRBV5-1 combines with J gene TRBJ2-7; 7 positions match TRBD1. This CDR3 has 13 residues. Trimming cost V 3 bases and J 2 bases; bases outside gene matches: 2. The germline gives CDR1 SGHRS, CDR2 YFSETQ. CDR3 region: CASSWGQTYEQYF. The CDR3, as DNA: TGCGCCAGCAGCTGGGGACAGACCTACGAGCAGTACTTC.

The chain couples TRBV3-1 (or the pseudogene TRBV3-2) to TRBJ2-7; D is perhaps TRBD2 (5 bases). Germline values: CDR1 LGHDT, CDR2 YNNKEL (reference sequence). The CDR3 runs 12 residues. V gave up 4 bases and J gave up 4 bases, with 8 bases separating them. The CDR3 spells CASSLRGYEQYF. For the CDR3, the DNA is TGTGCCAGCAGCCTCCGCGGGTACGAGCAGTACTTC.

The V and J genes are TRBV19 and TRBJ1-5; D remains ambiguous. The CDR3 is made up of 15 amino acids. V lost 5 bases and J lost 2, with 13 bases in between. Germline loops: CDR1 LNHDA, CDR2 SQIVND (reference sequence). This chain's CDR3 is CASSARTAGNQPQHF. The CDR3 DNA reads TGTGCCAGTAGTGCCCGGACTGCGGGCAATCAGCCCCAGCATTTT.

The chain carries TRBV11-2 and TRBJ2-1; maybe TRBD1 (5 bases). With 5 bases removed from V and 3 bases from J, the gap between germline ends came to 23 bases. The CDR3 consists of 18 residues. Germline V gives CDR1 SGHAT, CDR2 FQNNGV. Written as DNA, the CDR3 is TGTGCCAGCAGCCTCCAGAGCGTCTTAGCAGGGATCTACAATGAGCAGTTCTTC. Its protein product is CASSLQSVLAGIYNEQFF.